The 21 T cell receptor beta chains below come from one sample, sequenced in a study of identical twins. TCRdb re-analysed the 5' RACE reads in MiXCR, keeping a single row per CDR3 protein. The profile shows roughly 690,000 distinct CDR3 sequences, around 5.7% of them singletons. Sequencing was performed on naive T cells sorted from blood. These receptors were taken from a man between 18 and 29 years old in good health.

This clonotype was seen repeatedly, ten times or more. The CDR3 loop reads CASSGGLVGEQFF. In nucleotides, the CDR3 is TGTGCCAGCAGTGGGGGACTAGTCGGTGAGCAGTTCTTC. V usage is TRBV12-3 or TRBV12-4 and J usage is TRBJ2-1; 8 bases are a match to TRBD2. The V and J ends lost 5 bases and 9 bases, in that order; junction bases with no gene match: 6. This CDR3 is built from 13 residues.

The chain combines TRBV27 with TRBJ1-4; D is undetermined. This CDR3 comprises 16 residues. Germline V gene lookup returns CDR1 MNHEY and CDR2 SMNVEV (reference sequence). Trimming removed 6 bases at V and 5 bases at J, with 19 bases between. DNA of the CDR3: TGTGCCAGCAGCCACACAAACGGGCCCCAGAATGAAAAACTGTTTTTT. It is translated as CASSHTNGPQNEKLFF.

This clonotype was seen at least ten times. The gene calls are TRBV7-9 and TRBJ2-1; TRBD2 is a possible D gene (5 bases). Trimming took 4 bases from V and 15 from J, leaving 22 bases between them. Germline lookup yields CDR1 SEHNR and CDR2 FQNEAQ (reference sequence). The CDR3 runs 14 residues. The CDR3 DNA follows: TGTGCCAGCAGCTCCCTTAGCGCTAACCCAAGGGCGTTCTTC. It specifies CASSSLSANPRAFF.

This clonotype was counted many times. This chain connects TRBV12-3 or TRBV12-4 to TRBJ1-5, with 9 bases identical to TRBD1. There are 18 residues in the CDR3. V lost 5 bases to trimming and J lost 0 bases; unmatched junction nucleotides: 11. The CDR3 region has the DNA TGTGCCAGCAGTCGACCGGGACAGGGTGTTCATAGCAATCAGCCCCAGCATTTT. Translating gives CASSRPGQGVHSNQPQHF.

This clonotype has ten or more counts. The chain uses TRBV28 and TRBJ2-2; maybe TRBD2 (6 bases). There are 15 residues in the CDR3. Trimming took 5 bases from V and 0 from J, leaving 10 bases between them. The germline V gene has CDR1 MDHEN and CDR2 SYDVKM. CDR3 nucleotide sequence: TGTGCCAGCAGTACCCGGACTACGAACACCGGGGAGCTGTTTTTT. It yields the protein CASSTRTTNTGELFF.

CDR3 nucleotide sequence: TGTGCCAGCAGCGGAGGCGTTCGGGGATACACCGGGGAGCTGTTTTTT. It is translated as CASSGGVRGYTGELFF. This sequence joins TRBV7-6 and TRBJ2-2; D perhaps matches TRBD2 (5 bases). Germline CDR1 is SGHVS and CDR2 is FNYEAQ. The V gene lost 5 bases and the J gene lost 3 bases, with 16 bases spanning the gap. The CDR3 covers 16 residues.

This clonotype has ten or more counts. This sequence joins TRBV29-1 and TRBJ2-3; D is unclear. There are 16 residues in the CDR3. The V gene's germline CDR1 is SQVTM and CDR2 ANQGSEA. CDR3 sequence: CTAAPPSTRFTDTQYF. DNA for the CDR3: TGCACCGCTGCTCCCCCATCAACCAGATTCACAGATACGCAGTATTTT.

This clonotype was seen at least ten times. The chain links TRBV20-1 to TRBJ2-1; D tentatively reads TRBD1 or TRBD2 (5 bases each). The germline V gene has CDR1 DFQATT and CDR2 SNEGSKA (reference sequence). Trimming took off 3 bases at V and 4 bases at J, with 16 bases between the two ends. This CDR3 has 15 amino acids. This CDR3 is CSASKTGTWYNEQFF. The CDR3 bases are TGCAGTGCTAGCAAAACCGGGACGTGGTACAATGAGCAGTTCTTC.

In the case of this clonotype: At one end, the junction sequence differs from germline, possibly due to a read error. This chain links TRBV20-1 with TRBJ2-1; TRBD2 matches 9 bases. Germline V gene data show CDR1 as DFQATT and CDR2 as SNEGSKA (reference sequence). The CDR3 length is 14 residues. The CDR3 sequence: CSARGDSGSPRAIF. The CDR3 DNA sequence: TGCAGTGCTAGGGGGGATAGCGGGAGCCCGCGGGCCATCTTC.

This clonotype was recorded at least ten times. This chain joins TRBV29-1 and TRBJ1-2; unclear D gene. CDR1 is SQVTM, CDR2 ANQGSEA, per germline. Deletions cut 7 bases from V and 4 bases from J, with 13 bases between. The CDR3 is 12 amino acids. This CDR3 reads CSAQSSAYGYTF. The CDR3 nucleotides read TGCAGCGCCCAATCATCCGCCTATGGCTACACCTTC.

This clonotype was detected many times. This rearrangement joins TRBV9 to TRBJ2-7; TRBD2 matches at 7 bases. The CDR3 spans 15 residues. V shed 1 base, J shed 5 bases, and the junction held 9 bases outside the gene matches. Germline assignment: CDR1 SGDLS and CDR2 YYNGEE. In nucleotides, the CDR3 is TGTGCCAGCAGCGTAAGGCAGGGAGGGATCCACGAGCAGTACTTC. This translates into CASSVRQGGIHEQYF.

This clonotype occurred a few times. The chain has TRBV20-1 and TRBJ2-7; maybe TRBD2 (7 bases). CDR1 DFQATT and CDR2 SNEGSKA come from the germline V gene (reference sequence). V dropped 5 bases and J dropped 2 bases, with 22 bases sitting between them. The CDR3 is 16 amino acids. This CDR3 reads CSAPPRASGDTYEQYF. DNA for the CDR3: TGCAGTGCTCCGCCTCGGGCGAGCGGGGACACCTACGAGCAGTACTTC.

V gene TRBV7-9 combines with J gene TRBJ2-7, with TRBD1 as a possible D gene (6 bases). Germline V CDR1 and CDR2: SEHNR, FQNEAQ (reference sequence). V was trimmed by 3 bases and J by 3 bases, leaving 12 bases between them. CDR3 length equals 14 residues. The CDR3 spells CASSFSGAGYEQYV. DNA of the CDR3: TGTGCCAGCAGCTTTTCAGGGGCAGGCTACGAGCAGTACGTC.

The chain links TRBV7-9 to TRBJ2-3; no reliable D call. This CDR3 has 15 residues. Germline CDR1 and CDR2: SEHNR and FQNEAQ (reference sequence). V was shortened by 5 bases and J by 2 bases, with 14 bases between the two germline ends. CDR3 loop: CASSPRPRTTDTQYF. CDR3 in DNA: TGTGCCAGCAGCCCCCGTCCTCGAACCACAGATACGCAGTATTTT.

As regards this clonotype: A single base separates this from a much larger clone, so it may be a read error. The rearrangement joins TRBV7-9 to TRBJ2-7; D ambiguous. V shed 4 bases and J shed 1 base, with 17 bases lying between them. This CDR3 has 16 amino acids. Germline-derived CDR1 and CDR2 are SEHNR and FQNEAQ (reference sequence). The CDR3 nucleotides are TGTGCCAGCAGCTCTCTGACATGGGGTCATTCCTACGAGCAGTACGTC. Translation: CASSSLTWGHSYEQYV.

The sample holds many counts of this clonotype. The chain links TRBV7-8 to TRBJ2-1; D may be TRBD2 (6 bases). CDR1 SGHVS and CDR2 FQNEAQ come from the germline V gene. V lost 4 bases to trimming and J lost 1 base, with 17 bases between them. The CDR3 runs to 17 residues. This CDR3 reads CASSSSSGATSYNEQFF. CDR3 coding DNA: TGTGCCAGCAGCTCAAGTAGCGGTGCAACTTCCTACAATGAGCAGTTCTTC.

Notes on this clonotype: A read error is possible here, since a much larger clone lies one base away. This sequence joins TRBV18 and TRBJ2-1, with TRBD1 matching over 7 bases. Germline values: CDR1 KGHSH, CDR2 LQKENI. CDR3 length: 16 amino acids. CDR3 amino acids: CASSRTPGQINNKQFF. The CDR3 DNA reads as TGTGCCAGCTCACGGACGCCGGGACAGATTAACAATAAGCAGTTCTTC.

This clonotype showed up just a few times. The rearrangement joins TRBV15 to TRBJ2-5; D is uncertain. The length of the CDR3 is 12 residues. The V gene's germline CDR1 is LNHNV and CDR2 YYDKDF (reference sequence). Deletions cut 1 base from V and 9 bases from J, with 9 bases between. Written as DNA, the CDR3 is TGTGCCACCAGCAGAGCGGATGGGCCCCAGTACTTC. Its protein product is CATSRADGPQYF.

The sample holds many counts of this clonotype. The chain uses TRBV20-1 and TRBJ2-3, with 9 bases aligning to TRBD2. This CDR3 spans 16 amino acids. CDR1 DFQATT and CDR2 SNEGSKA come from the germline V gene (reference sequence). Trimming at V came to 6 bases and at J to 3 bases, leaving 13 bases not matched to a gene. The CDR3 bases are TGCAGTGCCGAGAGACCCCTAGCGGGGAAAACAGATACGCAGTATTTT. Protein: CSAERPLAGKTDTQYF.

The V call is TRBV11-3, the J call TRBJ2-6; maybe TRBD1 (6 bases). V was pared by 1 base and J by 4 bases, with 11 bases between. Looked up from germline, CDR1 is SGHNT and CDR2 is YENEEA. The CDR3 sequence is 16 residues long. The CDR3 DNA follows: TGTGCCAGCAGCTTAGGGGGGACAATCGGGGCCAACGTCCTGACTTTC. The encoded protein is CASSLGGTIGANVLTF. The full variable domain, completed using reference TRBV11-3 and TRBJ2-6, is EAGVVQSPRYKIIEKKQPVAFWCNPISGHNTLYWYLQNLGQGPELLIRYENEEAVDDSQLPKDRFSAERLKGVDSTLKIQPAELGDSAVYLCASSLGGTIGANVLTFGAGSRLTVL.

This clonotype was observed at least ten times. This CDR3 is CSVLAGGGPHNEQFF. In DNA, the CDR3 is TGCAGCGTCCTAGCGGGAGGCGGCCCCCACAATGAGCAGTTCTTC. This chain joins TRBV29-1 and TRBJ2-1; 11 nucleotides agree with TRBD2. Trimming cost V 6 bases and J 5 bases; bases outside gene matches: 9. Germline V gene lookup returns CDR1 SQVTM and CDR2 ANQGSEA. The CDR3 loop spans 15 amino acids.